This T cell receptor (beta chain) came from a study of shared clonotypes between healthy human individuals. Donors were healthy HIV-negative adults without recent acute infections or vaccinations. CDR3 length: 14 residues. Germline V gene lookup returns CDR1 MNHNS and CDR2 SASEGT. Trimming removed 8 bases from V and 4 bases from J; junction bases left unmatched: 7. A 200 ng quantity of DNA, roughly 32,000 T cell genomes, went into the sorted-subset replicate PCRs. The assay was immunoSEQ multiplex PCR, and TCRdb's table has in-frame clones only and misses some. The table includes hundreds of thousands of clones, around 78% detected once. Comment on this clone: Its antigen is not identified.

Overall study findings and caveats: The study found about 5% of naive CD4 clonotypes shared across several donors.

The chain is built from TRBV6-1 and TRBJ2-5, with 10 bases identical to TRBD1. This sequence was found in a woman aged 25 to 39 in good health. The sample comprised memory CD4+ T cells sorted from blood. Indicated subset: CD45RA-negative fraction. The CDR3 sequence is CASWTGQGIETQYF. The DNA for the CDR3 is TGTGCCAGCTGGACGGGACAGGGGATAGAGACCCAGTACTTC.